The text below deals with one TCR beta chain. This receptor's antigen is unknown. The CDR3 goes on 3 residues after the read ends, and that part is filled in from the germline J gene. For CDR1 and CDR2, the germline V gene lists SGHVS and FNYEAQ. From the cysteine through the phenylalanine, the CDR3 covers 15 amino acids. The 36 bases shown cover part of the CDR3, and their frame starts at base 1. Trimming removed 5 bases from V and 0 bases from J; the gene matches leave 2 bases unexplained. This record belongs to a study of TET2 disruption in CD19-targeted CAR T cells (dated by TCRdb to between 2017 and 2018). A note on the overall study: Sample numbers were set by the original clinical trial design and sample availability, with no additional inclusion criteria. The study at large found these results: The conclusions about the patient's CAR T cells were based on extensive analysis of only one subject.

Deep sequencing of the TCR beta chain was done using the immunoSEQ assay. The authors' analysis ran thus. Only productive TCR beta rearrangements went into calculating clonotype frequencies. The source is immuneACCESS, and TCRdb retained only in-frame sequences with V and J called. Part of the clones is not carried over; for the studies checked, unresolved V genes explain less than half of this, and the remainder is unexplained. Clonal size and the V and J genes are those of that table, whereas D and trimming came from the DNA. The record for this sample contains fewer than 30,000 clones. The ten most abundant clones make up less than 2% of the sample. The treatment or condition tag for this specimen amounts to: autologous CTL019 cells: CD19 CAR with 4-1BB and CD3 zeta domains. The CD19 CAR incorporated TCR zeta and 4-1BB costimulatory signaling domains. Leukapheresis was used to collect the T cells for CTL019 manufacturing from peripheral blood. The DNeasy Blood and Tissue Kit was used to extract genomic DNA from pre-infusion T cells, peripheral blood, or sorted post-infusion T cells.

The sample was CD8- CAR+ T cells sorted from cultured blood T cells, taken for CD19 CAR T cell therapy. The sample's cell subset or site label is to be understood as: CD8-negative CAR-positive T cells from the infusion product. The chain links TRBV7-6 with TRBJ2-2; 8 middle bases align to TRBD2. The receptor's source is a man in his 70s with chronic lymphocytic leukemia. Incomplete CDR3 DNA: TGTGCCAGCAGCACAGCGGGGGCGAACACCGGGGAG. Its translation reads: CASSTAGANTGE. The full CDR3 reads CASSTAGANTGELFF.